Below are 5 T cell receptor beta chains sequenced from a single sample in a study of T cell responses to AZD1222 COVID-19 vaccine. Data came from immunoSEQ multiplex PCR; TCRdb stores just in-frame clones and leaves some out. The sample includes some 120,000 clones, 85% to 90% of them seen just once. The sequences come from peripheral blood, collected on day 0 of AZD1222 vaccination. These receptors were collected from an adult in good health.

The chain has TRBV28 and TRBJ2-2; perhaps TRBD1 as D (6 bases). CDR1 MDHEN and CDR2 SYDVKM come from the germline V gene. V lost 3 bases to trimming and J lost 1 base, with 9 bases between them. The CDR3 is made up of 15 amino acids. CDR3 protein: CASSFQGLNTGELFF. DNA for the CDR3: TGTGCCAGCAGTTTCCAGGGGCTGAACACCGGGGAGCTGTTTTTT.

The chain is built from TRBV7-6 and TRBJ1-1; the D gene is possibly TRBD1 (6 bases). This CDR3 comprises 14 residues. Germline loops: CDR1 SGHVS, CDR2 FNYEAQ. V gave up 4 bases and J gave up 4 bases, with 13 bases separating them. Here the CDR3 reads CASSYSGAITEAFF. The DNA for the CDR3 is TGTGCCAGCAGCTACTCGGGGGCGATCACTGAAGCTTTCTTT.

This clone came up once. This chain connects TRBV2 to TRBJ2-1; tentative D call: TRBD2 (6 bases). Germline V gene sequence: CDR1 SNHLY, CDR2 FYNNEI. Trimming shortened V by 5 bases and J by 5 bases, and 16 bases separated the two germline ends. The CDR3 spans 15 residues. In DNA, the CDR3 is TGTGCCAGCAGTCCATCGGGACTGCGAAACAATGAGCAGTTCTTC. This translates into CASSPSGLRNNEQFF.

The CDR3 spells CAIPEGRDGYTF. CDR3 in DNA: TGTGCCATACCAGAGGGGCGGGATGGCTACACCTTC. The rearrangement uses TRBV7-3 and TRBJ1-2; a possible D gene is TRBD1 (5 bases). V lost 10 bases to trimming and J lost 6 bases, with 15 bases between them. Germline V lookup: CDR1 SGHTA, CDR2 FQGTGA. The CDR3 contains 12 residues.

CDR3 sequence: CATSAGGATGEQYF. The CDR3 DNA is TGTGCCACCAGTGCCGGGGGGGCCACCGGCGAGCAGTACTTC. The chain links TRBV24-1 to TRBJ2-7; 8 positions agree with TRBD2. Germline V gene data show CDR1 as KGHDR and CDR2 as SFDVKD. Germline trimming cut 5 bases from V and 6 bases from J; bases unmatched to any gene: 8. The CDR3 is 14 residues long.